This T cell receptor beta chain was observed in a study of response to subunit inactivated influenza vaccine. On this clonotype: Its antigen is undetermined.

In germline, CDR1 is SGHTA, CDR2 FQGNSA. V lost 5 bases to trimming and J lost 1 base; unmatched junction nucleotides: 1. CDR3 length: 14 residues. MiXCR, run by TCRdb on the RT-PCR reads, gives a single entry per CDR3 protein. The sample records over 750,000 distinct CDR3 sequences, around 20% being singletons. Broader study findings: Each seasonal influenza vaccination recruits few new T cells, the authors suggested.

The receptor comes from a man aged 50-60 years who received an inactivated influenza vaccine. The V call is TRBV7-2, the J call TRBJ2-5; the match to TRBD1 covers 10 bases. Specimen: PBMCs from blood, collected around 5 days after vaccination. The CDR3 DNA reads as TGTGCCAGCAGCCGACAGGGGGCCCAAGAGACCCAGTACTTC. Encoded protein: CASSRQGAQETQYF.